A selection of T cell receptor beta chains follows, all from one sample in a study of identical twins. In TCRdb, the 5' RACE reads were re-called with MiXCR into one record per CDR3 protein. The top ten hold under 3.5% of the sample, which has about 570,000 distinct CDR3 sequences, roughly 9.9% seen once. These sequences were also reported in another study, on yellow fever vaccine responses in identical twins.

Material: PBMCs. The receptors stem from a woman between 18 and 30 years old in good health. Both conserved end residues are part of each CDR3. The order of the fields is clone size, D gene, J gene, V gene, CDR3 protein. The D gene is left open where the match is weak. Some rows have no size entry. The others give once, few or many, or a class for an expanded clone.

>-|-|TRBJ1-6|TRBV20-1
CSARDGGNGDNSPLHF
>-|-|TRBJ1-2|TRBV12-3/TRBV12-4
CASSLAWGVSLF
>few|-|TRBJ1-1|TRBV4-3
CASSFSGSEAFF
>few|TRBD2|TRBJ2-5|TRBV6-1
CASRDTPSGLAETQYF
>-|-|TRBJ1-5|TRBV19
CASRIGPYSNQPQHF
>many|-|TRBJ2-7|TRBV5-1
CASSSDNYEQYF
>many|-|TRBJ2-1|TRBV29-1
CSVVQSGLAEQFF
>-|TRBD1|TRBJ1-2|TRBV12-3/TRBV12-4
CAICFLRPGTGGNYGYTF
>few|TRBD2|TRBJ2-4|TRBV23-1
CASSLRLAGVTQNIQYF
>many|TRBD2|TRBJ2-3|TRBV28
CASSLIGAGGTDTQYF
>-|TRBD1|TRBJ1-4|TRBV3-1
CASSHPTDRGDRELFF
>few|-|TRBJ2-7|TRBV14
CASSQGPGSEYEQYF
>-|TRBD1|TRBJ2-3|TRBV6-2/TRBV6-3
CASRIDRARYTQYF
>many|-|TRBJ2-2|TRBV4-1
CASSQEGDFYGGELFF
>many|-|TRBJ2-1|TRBV5-6
CASTLRADNEQFF
>few|-|TRBJ1-1|TRBV12-3/TRBV12-4
CAISGVEAFF
>-|-|TRBJ2-1|TRBV6-1
CASRITSYNEQFF
>-|TRBD1|TRBJ2-3|TRBV29-1
CSVGDRGLAQYF
>many|-|TRBJ1-1|TRBV25-1
CASSSGRDEAFF